This T cell receptor (beta chain) was retrieved from a study of blood T cell repertoires in COVID-19. Turning to the study itself: The United States, Italy and Spain supplied acute and convalescent COVID-19 samples.

This CDR3 has 18 residues. J was trimmed by 6 bases and V by 3 bases; bases with no gene match: 13. The germline V gene encodes CDR1 KGHSH and CDR2 LQKENI. Produced via immunoSEQ multiplex PCR; TCRdb's table is partial and in-frame only. The table has roughly 110,000 clones, around nine tenths seen once. Sequencing was done on a sample of peripheral blood. This TCR was sampled from a man aged 35-49 years with acute or convalescent COVID-19. J is TRBJ2-3 and V is TRBV18; 12 bases agree with TRBD1. The CDR3 loop reads CASSPAGQGAKCKDTQYF. CDR3 coding DNA: TGTGCCAGCTCACCGGCGGGACAGGGGGCAAAATGTAAGGATACGCAGTATTTT.